This TCR beta chain was sequenced during a study of shared clonotypes between healthy human individuals. This clone was observed at least ten times. At the deep level, the assay was run. TCRdb's table, derived via immunoSEQ multiplex PCR, lists solely in-frame clones and lacks some. This sample yields approximately 92,000 clones, of which approximately 63% are seen a single time; roughly 52% belongs to the top ten. The CDR3 sequence is 13 residues long. Trimming took off 2 bases at V and 5 bases at J, with 9 bases between the two ends. Per the germline V gene, CDR1 is MNHEY and CDR2 is SMNVEV (reference sequence).

Sequencing was performed on memory CD8+ T cells sorted from blood. Subset indicated: CD45RO+ cells pooled with CCR7-negative TemRA cells. This TCR derives from a man in his thirties or forties in good health. The chain couples TRBV27 to TRBJ1-1; D not resolved. This CDR3 reads CASSLNLGTEAFF. The DNA of the CDR3 is TGTGCCAGCAGTTTAAATCTGGGGACTGAAGCTTTCTTT.